The subject of this entry is one T cell receptor beta chain. Its antigen remains unknown. This entry comes from a study of persistence of HIV-infected CD4 T cells. Study-wide results and limits: TCR oligoclonality correlated with proviral oligoclonality in the same sorted populations. Degenerate expanded CDR3beta sequences were enriched among CMV- and Gag-responding cells.

Sequencing used immunoSEQ version 4 in survey mode. Clones were read by immunoSEQ multiplex PCR, and TCRdb kept only the in-frame ones, dropping some. Of approximately 39,000 clones listed, around 83% are singletons. An overlapping HIV-1 Gag peptide pool stimulated these cells at about 0.91 ug/peptide/mL. Sorted nonresponding memory CD4+ T cells were CD40L-negative, CD69-negative, CD45RO-high. V was cut by 2 bases and J by 6 bases, with 10 bases left in between. The CDR3 loop spans 14 amino acids. Germline CDR1 reads KGHSY; CDR2 reads FQNENV. The chain links TRBV16 to TRBJ2-2; D ambiguous. The source of this sequence is an adult with HIV. The donor label of this sample is uncertain. Sequencing was performed on cultured CD4+ T cells from PBMCs, taken from a patient who received antiretroviral therapy. The CDR3 DNA sequence: TGTGCCAGCAGCCAACCAGGCTATGCCGGGGAGCTGTTTTTT. Protein product: CASSQPGYAGELFF.